Sequencing of this T cell receptor (beta chain) was carried out in a study of blood T cell repertoires in COVID-19. Overall study context: Specimens from acute and convalescent COVID-19 originated in the United States, Italy and Spain. Sources were T cells, B-cell-depleted T cells, or PBMCs; the material itself was cDNA or gDNA.

Authors' methods: Using reference gene primer amplification, nucleated cell counts were estimated. Sequenced by immunoSEQ multiplex PCR; TCRdb stores in-frame clones only, minus some. V and J calls and clone size come straight from that table; D and trimming were deduced from the DNA. The data show 90,000 to 120,000 clones, about 80% seen once. The CDR3 is 11 residues long. After removal of 5 bases from V and 6 bases from J, the junction contained 1 base not matched to a gene. The receptor was derived from a woman older than 75 with active or convalescent COVID-19. The chain combines TRBV12-3 or TRBV12-4 with TRBJ2-7; 7 bases are shared with TRBD2. Sequencing was performed on peripheral blood. The CDR3 is CASSRGGEQYF. The CDR3 region has the DNA TGTGCCAGCAGTCGCGGGGGCGAGCAGTACTTC.